This is a list of T cell receptor beta chains from one sample in a study of OX40 agonist ivuxolimab in advanced cancers. Data came from immunoSEQ multiplex PCR; TCRdb stores just in-frame clones and leaves some out. The top ten hold 2% to 3% of the sample, which has about 93,000 clones, 94% seen once. Material: CD4+ or CD8+ T cells sorted from blood, obtained in a trial of the OX40 agonist ivuxolimab. These receptors originate from an adult with an advanced solid tumor such as melanoma, head and neck, liver or kidney cancer. The CDR3 runs from the conserved cysteine through the conserved F or W. The D gene is left open where the match is weak. Clone size is shown for a subset of rows, as once, few, many or a class of expanded clone.

DNA | CDR3 | size | length | D | J | V
TGTGCCAGCAGCTTAGGTTTGGGGGCGGAGACTGAAGCTTTCTTT | CASSLGLGAETEAFF | NA | 15 | NA | TRBJ1-1 | TRBV7-9
TGTGCCAGCAGCTTTCCGGGACAGGGGAAGGCGAACACTGAAGCTTTCTTT | CASSFPGQGKANTEAFF | NA | 17 | TRBD1 | TRBJ1-1 | TRBV7-9
TGTGCCAGTAAGAGCGGGGCTAAGGAAAAACTGTTTTTT | CASKSGAKEKLFF | NA | 13 | NA | TRBJ1-4 | TRBV19
TGTGCCTGGAGTTGGCAGACTAATGAAAAACTGTTTTTT | CAWSWQTNEKLFF | NA | 13 | NA | TRBJ1-4 | TRBV30
TGTGCCAGCAGTTTGTACCACCCGAACACAGATACGCAGTATTTT | CASSLYHPNTDTQYF | NA | 15 | NA | TRBJ2-3 | TRBV2
TGTGCCAGTAGTATAGACGCACTGAACACTGAAGCTTTCTTT | CASSIDALNTEAFF | NA | 14 | NA | TRBJ1-1 | TRBV19
TGTGCCAGCAGCTGGGCGCCGGGACTAGCGGGGCGTACCTACGAGCAGTACTTC | CASSWAPGLAGRTYEQYF | NA | 18 | TRBD2 | TRBJ2-7 | TRBV7-2
TGCGCCAGCAGCCAAGCGGCAGGTGATCAGCCCCAGCATTTT | CASSQAAGDQPQHF | NA | 14 | NA | TRBJ1-5 | TRBV4-1
TGCAGCGTTGAATTGGACAGGGGAAATTTTTATGGCTACACCTTC | CSVELDRGNFYGYTF | few | 15 | TRBD1 | TRBJ1-2 | TRBV29-1
TGTGCCAGCAGCCGCGGCTATAGCAATCAGCCCCAGCATTTT | CASSRGYSNQPQHF | NA | 14 | NA | TRBJ1-5 | TRBV7-8
TGCGCCAGCAGCCCGATATCTAGCGGTCTATCCTACAATGAGCAGTTCTTC | CASSPISSGLSYNEQFF | NA | 17 | TRBD2 | TRBJ2-1 | TRBV5-1
TGTGCCTGGAGTAAGGGAAAAGGAAGCACTGAAGCTTTCTTT | CAWSKGKGSTEAFF | NA | 14 | NA | TRBJ1-1 | TRBV30
TGCAGCGTTGTGGCCGGACAGGGATCAAACTATGGCTACACCTTC | CSVVAGQGSNYGYTF | once | 15 | TRBD1 | TRBJ1-2 | TRBV29-1
TGTGCCAGAAGCTTGGGACTAGCGGCCCGTTTCAAGACCCAGTACTTC | CARSLGLAARFKTQYF | NA | 16 | TRBD2 | TRBJ2-5 | TRBV5-3
TGTGCCAGCAGCGGTGGGGGCCAGGAGGCTTTCTTT | CASSGGGQEAFF | few | 12 | NA | TRBJ1-1 | TRBV5-6
TGTGCCAGCAGCCCCCCGACTAGCGGGAGATACGAGCAGTACTTC | CASSPPTSGRYEQYF | NA | 15 | TRBD2 | TRBJ2-7 | TRBV11-2
TGTGCCAGCAGCCCCCTCCCGGCCGACAGAGAGATAGATACGCAGTATTTT | CASSPLPADREIDTQYF | NA | 17 | NA | TRBJ2-3 | TRBV7-6
TGTGCCAGCAGCCACCACAGGGAGCTAATAGGATTGGACTATGGCTACACCTTC | CASSHHRELIGLDYGYTF | NA | 18 | NA | TRBJ1-2 | TRBV5-5
TGTGCCAGCAGTTACGTACGCGGGAATGAAGCTTTCTTT | CASSYVRGNEAFF | NA | 13 | NA | TRBJ1-1 | TRBV6-5
TGTGCCAGCAGACACCCCCAACAGCCTTATTGGAGAGCTTTCTTT | CASRHPQQPYWRAFF | NA | 15 | NA | TRBJ1-1 | TRBV27
TGTGCCAGCAGTTTATTGGGAGGACTAGCGACGGCTGAGCAGTTCTTC | CASSLLGGLATAEQFF | once | 16 | TRBD2 | TRBJ2-1 | TRBV27
TGTGCCAGTAGCGAATTGGGGGGAGAAACCTACGAGCAGTACTTC | CASSELGGETYEQYF | NA | 15 | NA | TRBJ2-7 | TRBV19
TGTGCCAGCAGCTTGGAACCGGGGGTGAATGAGCAGTTCTTC | CASSLEPGVNEQFF | NA | 14 | NA | TRBJ2-1 | TRBV5-4
TGTGCCAGCAGCTGGACAGGGGATAGCGAGCAGTACTTC | CASSWTGDSEQYF | once | 13 | TRBD1 | TRBJ2-7 | TRBV28
TGTGCCAGCAGTTTCGAGTCCTACAATGAGCAGTTCTTC | CASSFESYNEQFF | NA | 13 | NA | TRBJ2-1 | TRBV27
TGCGCCAGCAGCCAATTACGGTCGGGACAGGGATGGTCACCCCTCCACTTT | CASSQLRSGQGWSPLHF | NA | 17 | TRBD1 | TRBJ1-6 | TRBV4-1
TGTGCCAGCAGTTTAGGAGCGGGGGCAGAGACCCAGTACTTC | CASSLGAGAETQYF | NA | 14 | TRBD2 | TRBJ2-5 | TRBV6-5
TGTGCCACCAGCAGAGCGGGATCGGGGCGAGTGGTGACCCAGTACTTC | CATSRAGSGRVVTQYF | NA | 16 | NA | TRBJ2-5 | TRBV15
TGTGCCAGCGGCGACTCCGGGACATTGAACACTGAAGCTTTCTTT | CASGDSGTLNTEAFF | NA | 15 | NA | TRBJ1-1 | TRBV2
TGTGCCAGCAGCCTTGACGGGAGGAATAATGAAAAACTGTTTTTT | CASSLDGRNNEKLFF | NA | 15 | NA | TRBJ1-4 | TRBV7-9
TGCGCCAGCAGCCCCCGAACCCAAGAGACCCAGTACTTC | CASSPRTQETQYF | NA | 13 | NA | TRBJ2-5 | TRBV4-1
TGCAGCGTTGAAGATAGCTACGAGCAGTACTTC | CSVEDSYEQYF | NA | 11 | NA | TRBJ2-7 | TRBV29-1
TGTGCCAGCAGTGGACTAGCGGGGGTAGGGGATACGCAGTATTTT | CASSGLAGVGDTQYF | NA | 15 | TRBD2 | TRBJ2-3 | TRBV6-1
TGCGCCAGCAGCTTGGTTGGGGATGGCTACACCTTC | CASSLVGDGYTF | NA | 12 | NA | TRBJ1-2 | TRBV5-1
TGTGCCAGCAGTTACGTCGGGACAGGGGGAGGCTACACCTTC | CASSYVGTGGGYTF | NA | 14 | TRBD1 | TRBJ1-2 | TRBV6-5
TGTGCCAGCAGTCCGGGACTAGGCGATGAGCAGTTCTTC | CASSPGLGDEQFF | NA | 13 | TRBD2 | TRBJ2-1 | TRBV27
TGTGCCAGCAGCGTACTGGAGGGGTTCGATGAGCAGTTCTTC | CASSVLEGFDEQFF | once | 14 | NA | TRBJ2-1 | TRBV9
TGTGCCAGCAAGGCTCCGGGACAGGGTTACGAGCAGTACTTC | CASKAPGQGYEQYF | NA | 14 | TRBD1 | TRBJ2-7 | TRBV27
TGCAGCGTCCCCTGGGGGAGCGGGGGAACACTACCCTTGACGCAGTATTTT | CSVPWGSGGTLPLTQYF | NA | 17 | TRBD2 | TRBJ2-3 | TRBV29-1
TGTGCCAGCAGTGAGTGGGCAACAGGGTTTGGACAAGAGACCCAGTACTTC | CASSEWATGFGQETQYF | NA | 17 | NA | TRBJ2-5 | TRBV2
TGTGCCAGCAGTTTATCAGGGTCTGGGGCCAACGTCCTGACTTTC | CASSLSGSGANVLTF | NA | 15 | NA | TRBJ2-6 | TRBV27
TGTGCCAGCAGTTTTTGGGGACAGGGGGCCACTGAAGCTTTCTTT | CASSFWGQGATEAFF | NA | 15 | TRBD1 | TRBJ1-1 | TRBV27
TGTGCCAGCAGCTTGAGTCAGGGATCCTACGAGCAGTACTTC | CASSLSQGSYEQYF | NA | 14 | NA | TRBJ2-7 | TRBV4-2
TGTGCCAGCAGCTCCCCGGACAGGTCGACCGCAACTAACTATGGCTACACCTTC | CASSSPDRSTATNYGYTF | NA | 18 | TRBD1 | TRBJ1-2 | TRBV11-2
TGTGCCAGAAGCTTGGCGGGGTATAGGCTAATCAAACCTGAAGCTTTCTTT | CARSLAGYRLIKPEAFF | NA | 17 | NA | TRBJ1-1 | TRBV5-3
TGCGCCAGCAGCTTGTATAATGAGCAGTTCTTC | CASSLYNEQFF | NA | 11 | NA | TRBJ2-1 | TRBV5-1
TGTGCCAGCAGTCCCCTCTACGAGCAGTACTTC | CASSPLYEQYF | NA | 11 | NA | TRBJ2-7 | TRBV28
TGTGCCACCAGAAAGAGGGGGGACCCTGAAGCTTTCTTT | CATRKRGDPEAFF | few | 13 | NA | TRBJ1-1 | TRBV15
TGTGCCAGTAGCCACGGACCGGGAGGAGCCGGGGAGCTGTTTTTT | CASSHGPGGAGELFF | NA | 15 | TRBD2 | TRBJ2-2 | TRBV19
TGTGCCAGCAGTTTGGGACTAGCAATTGGCTACGAGCAGTACTTC | CASSLGLAIGYEQYF | NA | 15 | TRBD2 | TRBJ2-7 | TRBV27
TGTGCTAGTGGTCCGAGTGAGGAGCAGTACTTC | CASGPSEEQYF | NA | 11 | NA | TRBJ2-7 | TRBV12-5
TGTGCCAGCAGCTTTCAATCCTACGAGCAGTACTTC | CASSFQSYEQYF | NA | 12 | NA | TRBJ2-7 | TRBV7-2
TGTGCCTGGAGTCAAAGCGGGGTTAGCAATCAGCCCCAGCATTTT | CAWSQSGVSNQPQHF | few | 15 | NA | TRBJ1-5 | TRBV30
TGTGCCAGCAGCGTAGGACAGGGAACCGGGGAGCTGTTTTTT | CASSVGQGTGELFF | NA | 14 | TRBD1 | TRBJ2-2 | TRBV9
TGTGCCAGCCCCGACACGAGAGACGGGAACACTGAAGCTTTCTTT | CASPDTRDGNTEAFF | NA | 15 | NA | TRBJ1-1 | TRBV6-1
TGTGCCAGCAGCTTATCCAGGGGGCTAGCGGGTATGGGTGAGCAGTTCTTC | CASSLSRGLAGMGEQFF | NA | 17 | NA | TRBJ2-1 | TRBV5-4
TGCGCCAGCAGCTTACTCTATCTCCTAGGGGCTGGTGAGGATGAGCAGTTCTTC | CASSLLYLLGAGEDEQFF | once | 18 | NA | TRBJ2-1 | TRBV5-1